This TCR beta chain was sequenced during a study of T cell repertoires in cytomegalovirus infection. Study outcomes and limitations: Carriers of CMV and the relevant HLA type were discriminated by public TCR beta frequency. The response measured ex vivo was dominated by TCR beta clonotypes (HLA-C-restricted and CMV-specific).

The table lists this clonotype with many counts. What it recognizes is unknown. MiXCR, applied by TCRdb to the reads, yields one record per CDR3 protein. The sample shows 250,000 to 300,000 distinct CDR3 sequences, over 20% of them seen only once. Germline V CDR1 and CDR2: SGHTA, FQGNSA. The CDR3 loop spans 14 amino acids. The V end lost 6 bases, the J end lost 0 bases, and 10 bases lay between the germline ends. Sequencing was carried out using PBMCs. The chain carries TRBV7-2 and TRBJ2-3; D unclear. The sequence was collected from a human donor in good health (CMV status not recorded). Some clones in this sample may be carry-over from other donors' samples. The CDR3 is CASRIRSSTDTQYF. The CDR3 DNA sequence: TGTGCCAGCAGAATAAGGTCTAGCACAGATACGCAGTATTTT.